Each of the 21 T cell receptor beta chains below was sequenced from the same sample in a study of blood T cell repertoires in COVID-19. Some clones are missing from TCRdb's copy, which holds only in-frame ones; the method was immunoSEQ multiplex PCR. Here the sample spans around 100,000 clones, roughly 79% being singletons. Sequenced: peripheral blood. The receptors stem from a woman in her 70s with acute or convalescent COVID-19.

The V gene is TRBV7-3, the J gene TRBJ2-3; a possible D gene is TRBD2 (6 bases). V lost 0 bases and J lost 4, with 14 bases in between. The CDR3 contains 16 residues. Germline CDR1 and CDR2: SGHTA and FQGTGA. The CDR3 bases are TGTGCCAGCAGCTTAACGGGAGGCAGCGTCCCAGATACGCAGTATTTT. Protein product: CASSLTGGSVPDTQYF. Looking up the rest from reference TRBV7-3 and TRBJ2-3 gives the full variable domain: GAGVSQTPSNKVTEKGKYVELRCDPISGHTALYWYRQSLGQGPEFLIYFQGTGAADDSGLPNDRFFAVRPEGSVSTLKIQRTERGDSAVYLCASSLTGGSVPDTQYFGPGTRLTVL.

The chain recombines TRBV10-3 with TRBJ1-5; 7 nucleotides agree with TRBD1. CDR1 ENHRY and CDR2 SYGVKD come from the germline V gene. V lost 0 bases, J lost 3 bases, and 5 bases stayed unmatched. CDR3 length: 16 residues. CDR3 sequence (DNA): TGTGCCATCAGTGAGTCGGGGGACAGAATCAATCAGCCCCAGCATTTT. As protein: CAISESGDRINQPQHF.

V usage is TRBV24-1 and J usage is TRBJ2-5; 11 bases align to TRBD1. CDR3 size: 16 residues. V gave up 4 bases and J gave up 4 bases; unmatched junction bases: 7. CDR1 is KGHDR, CDR2 SFDVKD, per germline. The chain's CDR3 is CATSDSGTGGGETQYF. CDR3 bases: TGTGCCACCAGTGACTCCGGGACAGGGGGGGGAGAGACCCAGTACTTC.

The J gene is TRBJ1-1, the V gene TRBV18, with a possible D match to TRBD1 (5 bases). Per the germline V gene, CDR1 is KGHSH and CDR2 is LQKENI. There are 13 residues in the CDR3. V gave up 3 bases and J gave up 5 bases, with 10 bases separating them. CDR3 in DNA: TGTGCCAGCTCACCCCCAGGGTATACTGAAGCTTTCTTT. Translating gives CASSPPGYTEAFF.

The J gene is TRBJ2-2, the V gene TRBV3-1 (or the pseudogene TRBV3-2), with TRBD1 as a possible D gene (5 bases). Trimming shortened V by 4 bases and J by 2 bases, and 14 bases separated the two germline ends. The germline gives CDR1 LGHDT, CDR2 YNNKEL (reference sequence). The CDR3 extends over 16 amino acids. The CDR3 DNA is TGTGCCAGCAGCCTCTCCGACAGAATCAACACCGGGGAGCTGTTTTTT. It specifies CASSLSDRINTGELFF.

In this sample, this clone turned up a few times. The chain couples TRBV4-2 to TRBJ2-1, with 11 nucleotides matching TRBD2. Germline CDR1 is LGHNA and CDR2 is YNFKEQ. After removal of 4 bases from V and 9 bases from J, the junction contained 5 bases not matched to a gene. CDR3 length: 14 residues. This chain's CDR3 is CASSPGLAASEQFF. The CDR3 coding sequence is TGTGCCAGCAGCCCGGGACTAGCGGCAAGTGAGCAGTTCTTC.

V and J are TRBV10-3 and TRBJ1-3; the D gene is possibly TRBD1 (6 bases). CDR3 length equals 17 residues. Looked up from germline, CDR1 is ENHRY and CDR2 is SYGVKD. Between the trimmed V and J ends, which lost 1 base and 1 base, there was a span of 14 bases. DNA for the CDR3: TGTGCCATCAGTGAGTACAACGGACAGATTTCTGGAAACACCATATATTTT. Protein: CAISEYNGQISGNTIYF.

This chain uses TRBV2 with TRBJ1-1; 9 bases are a match to TRBD1. The length of the CDR3 is 15 residues. J was trimmed by 6 bases and V by 3 bases; bases with no gene match: 8. CDR1 and CDR2 from the germline V gene are SNHLY and FYNNEI. This CDR3 reads CASSDSDRGKAEAFF. CDR3 DNA sequence: TGTGCCAGCAGTGACTCGGACAGGGGTAAGGCTGAAGCTTTCTTT.

The chain has TRBV4-2 and TRBJ2-6, with 7 bases lining up with TRBD1. V dropped 4 bases and J dropped 1; count of bases not matched to a gene: 7. The CDR3 runs to 17 residues. The germline V gene has CDR1 LGHNA and CDR2 YNFKEQ. The CDR3 reads CASSLSTGLSGANVLTF. Written as DNA, the CDR3 is TGTGCCAGCAGCCTCTCGACAGGGTTATCTGGGGCCAACGTCCTGACTTTC.

The chain employs TRBV6-4 and TRBJ1-6; tentatively, D is TRBD1 (6 bases). Germline loops: CDR1 MRHNA, CDR2 SNTAGT. V gave up 6 bases and J gave up 10 bases, with 13 bases separating them. The length of the CDR3 is 13 residues. CDR3 in amino acids: CASRQGLGSPLHF. CDR3 in DNA: TGTGCCAGCAGACAGGGCTTAGGATCACCCCTCCACTTT.

This clone was counted a few times. This chain links TRBV27 with TRBJ2-3; D is ambiguous. The CDR3 runs to 15 residues. Germline-derived CDR1 and CDR2 are MNHEY and SMNVEV (reference sequence). V was trimmed by 2 bases and J by 0 bases, leaving 9 bases between them. CDR3 amino acids: CASSLQDPSTDTQYF. The CDR3 DNA reads TGTGCCAGCAGTTTACAGGATCCTAGCACAGATACGCAGTATTTT.

There are a few counts of this clone. CDR3 residues: CASSQATVQRLPNTF. The CDR3, as DNA: TGCGCCAGCAGCCAAGCGACAGTTCAGAGGTTACCAAACACCTTC. This chain links TRBV4-1 with TRBJ1-2; perhaps TRBD1 as D (5 bases). Germline CDR1 MGHRA, CDR2 YSYEKL. V dropped 1 base and J dropped 12 bases, with 21 bases sitting between them. The CDR3 totals 15 residues.

The rearrangement links TRBV19 to TRBJ2-4; 10 nucleotides line up with TRBD2. Germline-derived CDR1 and CDR2 are LNHDA and SQIVND (reference sequence). V was pared by 4 bases and J by 0 bases, with 3 bases of the junction left unmatched. This CDR3 contains 16 residues. The CDR3 nucleotides are TGTGCCAGTAGTAGCCTAGCGGGGGAAGCCAAAAACATTCAGTACTTC. Translated: CASSSLAGEAKNIQYF. The full variable domain, rest sourced from reference TRBV19 and TRBJ2-4, is DGGITQSPKYLFRKEGQNVTLSCEQNLNHDAMYWYRQDPGQGLRLIYYSQIVNDFQKGDIAEGYSVSREKKESFPLTVTSAQKNPTAFYLCASSSLAGEAKNIQYFGAGTRLSVL.

The chain uses TRBV7-9 and TRBJ2-4; D is unclear. Per the germline V gene, CDR1 is SEHNR and CDR2 is FQNEAQ (reference sequence). This CDR3 is built from 16 residues. V lost 4 bases to trimming and J lost 3 bases, with 16 bases between them. The CDR3 DNA is TGTGCCAGCAGCTCTGGTAAAACAGATGTCAAAAACATTCAGTACTTC. Translation gives CASSSGKTDVKNIQYF.

The chain couples TRBV5-1 to TRBJ1-5; 7 nucleotides agree with TRBD1. Per the germline V gene, CDR1 is SGHRS and CDR2 is YFSETQ. The CDR3 totals 14 residues. V gave up 4 bases and J gave up 7 bases; unmatched junction bases: 8. This chain's CDR3 is CASSLNTGEQPQHF. CDR3 in DNA: TGCGCCAGCAGCCTAAATACAGGGGAACAGCCCCAGCATTTT. Full variable domain (missing parts from reference TRBV5-1 and TRBJ1-5): KAGVTQTPRYLIKTRGQQVTLSCSPISGHRSVSWYQQTPGQGLQFLFEYFSETQRNKGNFPGRFSGRQFSNSRSEMNVSTLELGDSALYLCASSLNTGEQPQHFGDGTRLSIL.

The genes are TRBV11-2 and TRBJ1-3; tentatively, D is TRBD1 (5 bases). CDR3 length: 13 amino acids. With 7 bases removed from V and 4 bases from J, the gap between germline ends came to 11 bases. The V gene's germline CDR1 is SGHAT and CDR2 FQNNGV. This CDR3 reads CASTQGYGNTIYF. CDR3 nucleotides: TGTGCCAGCACCCAGGGTTACGGAAACACCATATATTTT.

The chain joins TRBV7-2 to TRBJ1-4, with D possibly TRBD1 on 6 matching bases. This CDR3 is built from 15 residues. V dropped 4 bases and J dropped 3 bases, with 12 bases sitting between them. Per the germline V gene, CDR1 is SGHTA and CDR2 is FQGNSA. DNA for the CDR3: TGTGCCAGCAGCTCGTCCGGGACACCTAATGAAAAACTGTTTTTT. The encoded protein is CASSSSGTPNEKLFF.

The V gene is TRBV19, the J gene TRBJ2-7; 8 nucleotides line up with TRBD1. CDR1 and CDR2 (germline): LNHDA, SQIVND (reference sequence). J gave up 3 bases and V 5 bases, and 9 bases lay outside the gene matches. CDR3 size: 15 residues. The CDR3 loop reads CASSADSTGVYEQYF. CDR3 nucleotide sequence: TGTGCCAGTAGTGCTGACTCGACAGGGGTCTACGAGCAGTACTTC. The full variable domain, its missing parts supplied by reference TRBV19 and TRBJ2-7, is DGGITQSPKYLFRKEGQNVTLSCEQNLNHDAMYWYRQDPGQGLRLIYYSQIVNDFQKGDIAEGYSVSREKKESFPLTVTSAQKNPTAFYLCASSADSTGVYEQYFGPGTRLTVT.

The chain recombines TRBV12-5 with TRBJ1-4, with 9 bases that match TRBD1. Trimming took 1 base from V and 2 from J; bases not matched to a gene: 5. Germline CDR1 and CDR2: LGHNT and FRNRAP. This CDR3 spans 17 amino acids. CDR3 protein: CASGLAGTGSTNEKLFF. The CDR3 DNA follows: TGTGCTAGTGGTTTGGCTGGGACAGGGAGCACTAATGAAAAACTGTTTTTT.

This chain uses TRBV4-3 with TRBJ1-1; tentatively, D is TRBD1 (6 bases). The CDR3 spans 15 residues. Trimming shortened V by 1 base and J by 4 bases, and 13 bases separated the two germline ends. Germline CDR1 is LGHNA and CDR2 is YSLEER. CDR3 region: CASSQGGGRATEAFF. CDR3 DNA sequence: TGCGCCAGCAGCCAAGGGGGGGGCCGCGCCACTGAAGCTTTCTTT.

The chain recombines TRBV15 with TRBJ2-3; TRBD2 aligns across 12 bases. This CDR3 is built from 15 residues. With 3 bases clipped from V and 5 bases from J, the junction kept 3 bases outside the gene matches. Germline lookup yields CDR1 LNHNV and CDR2 YYDKDF (reference sequence). The CDR3 DNA reads TGTGCCACCAGCAGGCTAGCGGGGGGGCAAGATACGCAGTATTTT. This encodes CATSRLAGGQDTQYF. Full variable domain (missing parts from reference TRBV15 and TRBJ2-3): DAMVIQNPRYQVTQFGKPVTLSCSQTLNHNVMYWYQQKSSQAPKLLFHYYDKDFNNEADTPDNFQSRRPNTSFCFLDIRSPGLGDTAMYLCATSRLAGGQDTQYFGPGTRLTVL.